This TCR beta chain was recovered during a study of blood T cell repertoires in COVID-19. About the study: Cohort 3 donors were reported recovered after two negative PCRs, clearance, or symptom resolution. The United States, Italy and Spain were the sources of the acute and convalescent COVID-19 samples. T cells, B-cell-depleted T cells, or PBMCs supplied cDNA or gDNA.

Participants' own reports of clinical history determined their cohort assignment. This clone was seen just once. CDR1 is SQVTM, CDR2 ANQGSEA, per germline. The CDR3 length is 13 residues. The V and J ends lost 7 bases and 2 bases respectively, with 13 bases between them. Method: immunoSEQ multiplex PCR; TCRdb's copy keeps in-frame clones and lacks some. The sample holds approximately 210,000 clones, roughly 91% seen once. The clonotype comes from a man aged 25-40 years in a cohort exposed to, infected with or recovered from COVID-19 (not recorded which). Specimen: PBMCs or T cells enriched from blood (not recorded which). V and J are TRBV29-1 and TRBJ2-3, with a weak D call TRBD2 (6 bases). Here the CDR3 DNA reads TGCAGCGACCGGGACTCTATCACAGATACGCAGTATTTT. It yields the protein CSDRDSITDTQYF.